Each of the 32 T cell receptor beta chains below was sequenced from the same sample in a study of brain metastases from non-small cell lung cancer. Sequencing was performed with immunoSEQ multiplex PCR; in TCRdb, only in-frame clones are kept and a portion is missing. The data contain fewer than 2,000 clones, approximately 90% of them singletons. The sample comprised tissue from a brain metastasis. The receptors stem from a donor at least 40 years old with non-small cell lung cancer.

The rearrangement joins TRBV5-1 to TRBJ2-3, with D possibly matching TRBD1 (5 bases). CDR1 is SGHRS, CDR2 YFSETQ, per germline. Trimming cost V 4 bases and J 0 bases, with 12 bases left between them. This CDR3 spans 15 amino acids. CDR3 DNA sequence: TGCGCCAGCAGCCACTCCAGGGTTAGCACAGATACGCAGTATTTT. Residues: CASSHSRVSTDTQYF.

The genes are TRBV6-5 and TRBJ2-1; the match to TRBD2 covers 7 bases. Germline V gene data show CDR1 as MNHEY and CDR2 as SVGAGI. V lost 0 bases and J lost 3; bases outside the gene matches: 2. The CDR3 totals 15 residues. The CDR3 region is CASSYSGGNYNEQFF. The CDR3 DNA is TGTGCCAGCAGTTACTCCGGGGGGAACTACAATGAGCAGTTCTTC.

V is TRBV4-1 and J is TRBJ1-5; unclear D gene. There are 13 residues in the CDR3. Germline CDR1 MGHRA, CDR2 YSYEKL. V was clipped by 1 base and J by 5 bases, with 6 bases between them. DNA for the CDR3: TGCGCCAGCAGCCAAGGGCTAGATCAGCCCCAGCATTTT. This codes for CASSQGLDQPQHF.

DNA of the CDR3: TGTGCCAGCAGTCGACAGGGACTAGGCAATCAGCCCCAGCATTTT. Its protein product is CASSRQGLGNQPQHF. The rearrangement links TRBV2 to TRBJ1-5; 7 positions agree with TRBD1. Trimming removed 5 bases from V and 2 bases from J; junction bases left unmatched: 6. The CDR3 totals 15 residues. Germline CDR1 is SNHLY and CDR2 is FYNNEI.

The rearrangement links TRBV10-3 to TRBJ1-2; no definite D call. Trimming removed 2 bases at V and 1 base at J, with 20 bases between. Germline V gives CDR1 ENHRY, CDR2 SYGVKD. This CDR3 is 18 amino acids long. In DNA, the CDR3 is TGTGCCATCAGTGAGGGCGGCGGCCCGGATGGGTTTAACTATGGCTACACCTTC. It codes for CAISEGGGPDGFNYGYTF.

The chain recombines TRBV7-3 with TRBJ2-2; TRBD1 matches 7 bases. J lost 6 bases, V lost 4 bases, and 8 bases had no gene match. In germline, CDR1 is SGHTA, CDR2 FQGTGA. The CDR3 spans 15 residues. The CDR3 here is CASSSSRQGSGELFF. The CDR3 DNA reads as TGTGCCAGCAGCTCCAGCCGACAGGGTTCCGGGGAGCTGTTTTTT.

The chain is built from TRBV2 and TRBJ2-1; TRBD2 agrees at 14 bases. In germline, CDR1 is SNHLY, CDR2 FYNNEI. The CDR3 is 13 amino acids. The J segment lost 13 bases and the V segment lost 6 bases, leaving 5 bases of the junction unmatched. In DNA form, the CDR3 reads TGTGCCAGCAGCGGGACTAGCGGGGGCCATCAGTTCTTC. Translated, it gives CASSGTSGGHQFF.

V usage is TRBV12-5 and J usage is TRBJ2-2; D is possibly TRBD1 (5 bases). V lost 1 base, J lost 5 bases, and 8 bases lay in between. The germline V gene encodes CDR1 LGHNT and CDR2 FRNRAP. The CDR3 is made up of 14 amino acids. Here the CDR3 DNA reads TGTGCTAGTGGTTTGGGGGGCCGGACCGGGGAGCTGTTTTTT. Its protein is CASGLGGRTGELFF.

The chain joins TRBV25-1 to TRBJ2-3; TRBD2 aligns across 11 bases. The germline gives CDR1 MGHDK, CDR2 SYGVNS. With 6 bases clipped from V and 3 bases from J, the junction kept 14 bases outside the gene matches. The CDR3 runs to 18 residues. CDR3 residues: CASSDTSGGSRTTDTQYF. CDR3 sequence (DNA): TGTGCCAGCAGCGACACTAGCGGGGGCTCCCGGACGACAGATACGCAGTATTTT.

This chain joins TRBV27 and TRBJ2-1; D is possibly TRBD2 (5 bases). V shed 6 bases and J shed 6 bases, with 15 bases lying between them. The CDR3 length is 14 residues. The V gene's germline CDR1 is MNHEY and CDR2 SMNVEV (reference sequence). CDR3 in amino acids: CASSSLLEGNEQFF. CDR3 sequence (DNA): TGTGCCAGCAGCTCGCTTCTAGAGGGCAATGAGCAGTTCTTC.

The V and J genes are TRBV7-2 and TRBJ2-3; no clear D. The CDR3 is 14 residues long. V lost 5 bases, J lost 2 bases, and 11 bases lay in between. Per the germline V gene, CDR1 is SGHTA and CDR2 is FQGNSA. The CDR3 reads CASSLGPVTDTQYF. CDR3 bases: TGTGCCAGCAGCCTCGGACCCGTCACAGATACGCAGTATTTT.

The rearrangement links TRBV9 to TRBJ1-1; D not resolved. The germline V gene has CDR1 SGDLS and CDR2 YYNGEE. The CDR3 runs to 13 residues. V was cut by 2 bases and J by 3 bases, with 8 bases left in between. CDR3 protein: CASSVQADTEAFF. In DNA form, the CDR3 reads TGTGCCAGCAGCGTCCAGGCGGACACTGAAGCTTTCTTT.

This clone was seen just once. The V gene is TRBV24-1, the J gene TRBJ2-2; no definite D call. V was trimmed by 6 bases and J by 3 bases, leaving 4 bases between them. There are 12 residues in the CDR3. The germline gives CDR1 KGHDR, CDR2 SFDVKD. CDR3 nucleotides: TGTGCCACCAGTTTGTACACCGGGGAGCTGTTTTTT. This codes for CATSLYTGELFF.

This chain uses TRBV4-1 with TRBJ2-3, with TRBD1 matching over 12 bases. From germline, CDR1 is MGHRA and CDR2 YSYEKL. The CDR3 is 17 residues long. Trimming at V came to 4 bases and at J to 3 bases, leaving 8 bases not matched to a gene. The DNA for the CDR3 is TGCGCCAGCAGCCTATCGGGGACAGGGGGCGAGACAGATACGCAGTATTTT. Translation gives CASSLSGTGGETDTQYF.

The V and J genes are TRBV6-5 and TRBJ2-3; the D is unclear. Germline V gene lookup returns CDR1 MNHEY and CDR2 SVGAGI. The CDR3 is made up of 14 amino acids. The V end lost 3 bases, the J end lost 0 bases, and 7 bases lay between the germline ends. DNA of the CDR3: TGTGCCAGCAGTTATTACGGGAGCACAGATACGCAGTATTTT. Translated: CASSYYGSTDTQYF.

V is TRBV7-2 and J is TRBJ2-1, with 8 bases lining up with TRBD1. J was trimmed by 7 bases and V by 6 bases; bases with no gene match: 5. Germline values: CDR1 SGHTA, CDR2 FQGNSA. The CDR3 runs to 13 residues. This CDR3 is CASSWDRPNEQFF. CDR3 nucleotides: TGTGCCAGCAGTTGGGACAGGCCAAATGAGCAGTTCTTC. Drawing the rest from reference TRBV7-2 and TRBJ2-1, the complete variable domain is GAGVSQSPSNKVTEKGKDVELRCDPISGHTALYWYRQSLGQGLEFLIYFQGNSAPDKSGLPSDRFSAERTGGSVSTLTIQRTQQEDSAVYLCASSWDRPNEQFFGPGTRLTVL.

The chain recombines TRBV7-2 with TRBJ1-2; D uncertain. The CDR3 extends over 14 amino acids. The germline V gene encodes CDR1 SGHTA and CDR2 FQGNSA. Trimming left V 3 bases short and J 8 bases short, with 16 bases between. The DNA for the CDR3 is TGTGCCAGCAGCTTCCCAGAATCCTTGAGAGGCTACACCTTC. Its translation is CASSFPESLRGYTF.

The chain has TRBV4-1 and TRBJ1-4; D remains unclear. CDR1 and CDR2 (germline): MGHRA, YSYEKL. The length of the CDR3 is 15 residues. V dropped 5 bases and J dropped 6 bases, with 16 bases sitting between them. The chain's CDR3 is CASSVQLRPDEKLFF. The CDR3 DNA follows: TGCGCCAGCAGCGTCCAGCTCCGACCAGATGAAAAACTGTTTTTT.

CDR3 in DNA: TGTGCCACCGGGACAGGGATTTCCTACGAGCAGTACTTC. This sequence encodes CATGTGISYEQYF. The chain uses TRBV2 and TRBJ2-7, with 9 nucleotides matching TRBD1. Germline trimming cut 10 bases from V and 1 base from J; bases unmatched to any gene: 5. The CDR3 has 13 amino acids. CDR1 is SNHLY and CDR2 is FYNNEI in the germline V gene.

CDR3 in amino acids: CASSLGLEQFF. The CDR3 nucleotides are TGCGCCAGCAGCTTGGGGCTTGAGCAGTTCTTC. The V gene is TRBV5-1, the J gene TRBJ2-1; D gene unclear. The CDR3 covers 11 residues. Germline V lookup: CDR1 SGHRS, CDR2 YFSETQ. The germline V and J ends were trimmed by 0 bases and 9 bases, with 4 bases remaining between them. The entire variable domain, with the rest obtained from reference TRBV5-1 and TRBJ2-1, is as follows: KAGVTQTPRYLIKTRGQQVTLSCSPISGHRSVSWYQQTPGQGLQFLFEYFSETQRNKGNFPGRFSGRQFSNSRSEMNVSTLELGDSALYLCASSLGLEQFFGPGTRLTVL.

V and J are TRBV3-1 (or the pseudogene TRBV3-2) and TRBJ1-3; no clear D. Germline V gives CDR1 LGHDT, CDR2 YNNKEL (reference sequence). V lost 4 bases and J 4 bases, leaving 14 bases between the germline ends. The CDR3 spans 15 residues. CDR3 in DNA: TGTGCCAGCAGCCCCCGAGGAGTTTGGGGAAACACCATATATTTT. As protein: CASSPRGVWGNTIYF.

The rearrangement links TRBV7-2 to TRBJ1-2; 10 positions agree with TRBD1. Germline V gene lookup returns CDR1 SGHTA and CDR2 FQGNSA. V was clipped by 7 bases and J by 6 bases; unmatched bases: 11. CDR3 length: 15 residues. As DNA, the CDR3 is TGTGCCAGCACGGCCGACAGGGGGCGCCCGGATGGCTACACCTTC. Protein product: CASTADRGRPDGYTF.

V is TRBV18 and J is TRBJ1-1; D is unclear. This CDR3 contains 14 residues. Trimming cost V 8 bases and J 2 bases, with 15 bases left between them. The germline V gene has CDR1 KGHSH and CDR2 LQKENI. The CDR3 loop is CASRDPQFNTEAFF. DNA of the CDR3: TGTGCCAGCCGAGACCCACAATTCAACACTGAAGCTTTCTTT.

The chain uses TRBV12-3 or TRBV12-4 and TRBJ2-7; a weak D match, TRBD1 (5 bases). Trimming left V 6 bases short and J 7 bases short, with 13 bases between. The CDR3 contains 12 residues. The CDR3 sequence is CASSLRRQEQYF. The CDR3 nucleotides read TGTGCCAGCAGCTTACGTAGACAGGAGCAGTACTTC.

Of note for this clone: The junction departs from the called germline gene at one end, perhaps through a read error. CDR3 nucleotide sequence: TGTGCTAGCAGTGAACTCGGGACAGTGGGGAACATTCAGTACTTC. Amino acids: CASSELGTVGNIQYF. The chain has TRBV25-1 and TRBJ2-4, with 7 positions matching TRBD1. The CDR3 is 15 residues long. The germline CDR1 and CDR2 sequences are MGHDK and SYGVNS.

The chain has TRBV6-5 and TRBJ1-2, with TRBD1 as a possible D gene (6 bases). Germline V gene data show CDR1 as MNHEY and CDR2 as SVGAGI. V was trimmed by 5 bases and J by 1 base, leaving 8 bases between them. The CDR3 is made up of 13 amino acids. The CDR3 loop is CASSRDINYGYTF. The CDR3 DNA sequence: TGTGCCAGCAGTAGGGACATTAACTATGGCTACACCTTC.

The CDR3 DNA sequence: TGCGCCAGCAGCCAAGGGACTAGCGGGGCCCTTTCCACAGATACGCAGTATTTT. It specifies CASSQGTSGALSTDTQYF. The rearrangement links TRBV4-3 to TRBJ2-3, with TRBD2 identical over 12 bases. With 1 base clipped from V and 2 bases from J, the junction kept 7 bases outside the gene matches. CDR3 length equals 18 residues. Germline CDR1 reads LGHNA; CDR2 reads YSLEER.

V gene TRBV19 combines with J gene TRBJ1-2, with 7 bases identical to TRBD1. Losses at the gene ends were 10 bases for V and 7 bases for J; bases not matched to a gene: 12. The CDR3 is 13 residues long. From germline, CDR1 is LNHDA and CDR2 SQIVND (reference sequence). CDR3 in DNA: TGTGCCACCCAAAACACAGGGGTTGGTGGCTACACCTTC. This sequence encodes CATQNTGVGGYTF.

V gene TRBV3-1 (or the pseudogene TRBV3-2) combines with J gene TRBJ1-1; D call uncertain. Between the trimmed V and J ends, which lost 1 base and 5 bases, there was a span of 2 bases. Germline values: CDR1 LGHDT, CDR2 YNNKEL (reference sequence). The CDR3 consists of 11 residues. This CDR3 is CASSQATEAFF. The CDR3 DNA sequence: TGTGCCAGCAGCCAAGCTACTGAAGCTTTCTTT.

This chain links TRBV12-3 or TRBV12-4 with TRBJ2-3; D possibly uses TRBD1 or TRBD2 (5 bases each). Trimming left V 3 bases short and J 6 bases short, with 10 bases between. The CDR3 has 13 amino acids. CDR3 in DNA: TGTGCCAGCAGTTTTGGGGGTGGGGATACGCAGTATTTT. It translates to CASSFGGGDTQYF.

The V call is TRBV6-2 or TRBV6-3, the J call TRBJ2-1; no clear D gene. Deletions cut 0 bases from V and 6 bases from J, with 9 bases between. The CDR3 length is 14 residues. Germline V gene lookup returns CDR1 MNHEY and CDR2 SVGEGT. The CDR3 region is CASSYSAHVNEQFF. CDR3 coding DNA: TGTGCCAGCAGTTACTCGGCCCATGTCAATGAGCAGTTCTTC.

The gene calls are TRBV2 and TRBJ2-1; unclear D gene. The CDR3 is 11 residues long. V gave up 6 bases and J gave up 4 bases, with 4 bases separating them. The germline gives CDR1 SNHLY, CDR2 FYNNEI. CDR3 nucleotide sequence: TGTGCCAGCAGCTCGTACAATGAGCAGTTCTTC. It is translated as CASSSYNEQFF.